This note documents a single T cell receptor beta chain sequence. Its specificity is not known. Samples from alopecia areata patients were lesional scalp punch biopsies and peripheral blood. Extracted RNA was reverse transcribed, and the resulting cDNA served as sequencing template. The table came from immunoSEQ multiplex PCR; TCRdb's copy has only in-frame clones and leaves some out. Of 130,000 to 150,000 clones in the sample, approximately 49% were seen once. This sample is drawn from a study of CD8+ T cells in alopecia areata. In germline, CDR1 is MNHEY, CDR2 SVGAGI. The CDR3 loop spans 13 amino acids. Trimming took 9 bases from V and 6 from J; bases not matched to a gene: 8. General study findings and limits: Lesional scalp, notably in alopecia totalis/universalis, had clonality above that of normal scalp.

Material: CD4+ T cells sorted from blood, obtained at week 0. This receptor was obtained from a human donor with alopecia areata. V usage is TRBV6-5 and J usage is TRBJ1-5, with 7 bases aligning to TRBD1. The CDR3 coding sequence is TGTGCCAGTACAAGGGGGCAGGGTCAGCCCCAGCATTTT. Translation: CASTRGQGQPQHF.